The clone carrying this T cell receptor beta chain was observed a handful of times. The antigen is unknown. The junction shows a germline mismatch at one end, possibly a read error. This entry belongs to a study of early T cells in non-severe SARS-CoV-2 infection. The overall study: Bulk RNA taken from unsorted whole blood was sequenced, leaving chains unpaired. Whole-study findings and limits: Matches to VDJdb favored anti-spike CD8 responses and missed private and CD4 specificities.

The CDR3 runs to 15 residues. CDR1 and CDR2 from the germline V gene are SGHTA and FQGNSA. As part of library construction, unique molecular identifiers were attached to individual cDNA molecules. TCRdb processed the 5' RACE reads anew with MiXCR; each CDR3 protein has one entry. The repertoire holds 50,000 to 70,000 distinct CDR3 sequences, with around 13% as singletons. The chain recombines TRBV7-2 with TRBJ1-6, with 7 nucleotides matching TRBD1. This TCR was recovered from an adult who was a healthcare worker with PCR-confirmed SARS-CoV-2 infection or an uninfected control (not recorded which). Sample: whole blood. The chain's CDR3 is CASSRWGQLNSPLHF. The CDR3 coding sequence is TGTGCCAGCAGCCGTTGGGGACAGCTAAATTCACCCCTCCATTTT. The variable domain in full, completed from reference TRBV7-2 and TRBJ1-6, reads GAGVSQSPSNKVTEKGKDVELRCDPISGHTALYWYRQSLGQGLEFLIYFQGNSAPDKSGLPSDRFSAERTGGSVSTLTIQRTQQEDSAVYLCASSRWGQLNSPLHFGNGTRLTVT.